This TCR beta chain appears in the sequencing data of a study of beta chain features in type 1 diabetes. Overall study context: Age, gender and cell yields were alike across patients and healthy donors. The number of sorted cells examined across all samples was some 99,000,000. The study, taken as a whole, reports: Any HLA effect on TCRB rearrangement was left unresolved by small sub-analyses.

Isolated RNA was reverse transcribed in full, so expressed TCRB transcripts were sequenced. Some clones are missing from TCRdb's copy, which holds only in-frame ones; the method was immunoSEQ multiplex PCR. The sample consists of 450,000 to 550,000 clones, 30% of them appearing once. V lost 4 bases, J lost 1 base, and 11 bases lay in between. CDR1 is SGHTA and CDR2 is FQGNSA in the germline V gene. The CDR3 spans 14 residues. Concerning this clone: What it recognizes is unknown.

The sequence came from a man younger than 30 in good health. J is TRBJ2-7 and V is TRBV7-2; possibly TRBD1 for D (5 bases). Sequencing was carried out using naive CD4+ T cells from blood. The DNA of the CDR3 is TGTGCCAGCAGCTACAGGACCGGTTCCTACGAGCAGTACTTC. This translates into CASSYRTGSYEQYF.